This T cell receptor (beta chain) derives from a study of long-term antiretroviral therapy in people with HIV. Study-level findings and limits: Whichever time point was examined, clones expanded before ART dominated the repertoire.

Assay version v3.0 of immunoSEQ was used, and it was run at survey level. The data were produced by immunoSEQ multiplex PCR, yet TCRdb's version contains in-frame clones alone and is incomplete. Counted here are some 30,000 clones, 95% to 98% occurring once; the ten biggest clones make up approximately 2%. Regarding this clone: Its antigen is unidentified.

CDR1 and CDR2 (germline): SGHTA, FQGTGA. Trimming left V 7 bases short and J 0 bases short, with 15 bases between. The CDR3 length is 15 residues. The TCR comes from a man younger than 45 with HIV. The sequences come from unsorted PBMCs, collected 7.6 years after starting antiretroviral therapy. This chain joins TRBV7-3 and TRBJ1-1; a weak D match, TRBD1 (5 bases). CDR3 sequence: CASTPGGWVNTEAFF. CDR3 coding DNA: TGTGCCAGCACCCCTGGGGGATGGGTGAACACTGAAGCTTTCTTT. Full variable domain (missing parts from reference TRBV7-3 and TRBJ1-1): GAGVSQTPSNKVTEKGKYVELRCDPISGHTALYWYRQSLGQGPEFLIYFQGTGAADDSGLPNDRFFAVRPEGSVSTLKIQRTERGDSAVYLCASTPGGWVNTEAFFGQGTRLTVV.